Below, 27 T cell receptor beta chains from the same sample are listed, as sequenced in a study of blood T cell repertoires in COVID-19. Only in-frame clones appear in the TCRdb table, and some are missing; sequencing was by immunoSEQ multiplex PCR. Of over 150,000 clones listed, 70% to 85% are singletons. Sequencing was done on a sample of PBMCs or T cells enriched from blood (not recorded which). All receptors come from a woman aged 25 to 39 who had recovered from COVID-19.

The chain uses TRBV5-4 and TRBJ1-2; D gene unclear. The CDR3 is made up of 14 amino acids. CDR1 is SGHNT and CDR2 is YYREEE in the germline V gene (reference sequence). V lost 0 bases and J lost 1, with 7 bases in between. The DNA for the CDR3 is TGTGCCAGCAGCTTGGGGGCAGTTAACTATGGCTACACCTTC. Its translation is CASSLGAVNYGYTF.

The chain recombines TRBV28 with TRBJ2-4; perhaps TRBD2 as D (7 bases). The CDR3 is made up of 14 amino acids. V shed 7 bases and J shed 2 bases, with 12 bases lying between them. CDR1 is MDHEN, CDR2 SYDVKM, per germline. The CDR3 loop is CASTLGGPKNIQYF. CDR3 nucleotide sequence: TGTGCCAGCACTCTGGGGGGGCCCAAAAACATTCAGTACTTC.

The CDR3 here is CASSQGAGQPQHF. CDR3 nucleotide sequence: TGTGCCAGCAGCCAAGGCGCGGGGCAGCCCCAGCATTTT. J is TRBJ1-5 and V is TRBV3-1 (or the pseudogene TRBV3-2); D remains ambiguous. Germline CDR1 LGHDT, CDR2 YNNKEL (reference sequence). With 1 base removed from V and 7 bases from J, the gap between germline ends came to 8 bases. This CDR3 spans 13 amino acids.

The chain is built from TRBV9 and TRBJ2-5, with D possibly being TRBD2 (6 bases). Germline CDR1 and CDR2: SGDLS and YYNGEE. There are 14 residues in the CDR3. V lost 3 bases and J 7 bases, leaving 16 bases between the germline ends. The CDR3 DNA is TGTGCCAGCAGCGCCCTGACTAGTCCTGGGACCCAGTACTTC. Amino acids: CASSALTSPGTQYF.

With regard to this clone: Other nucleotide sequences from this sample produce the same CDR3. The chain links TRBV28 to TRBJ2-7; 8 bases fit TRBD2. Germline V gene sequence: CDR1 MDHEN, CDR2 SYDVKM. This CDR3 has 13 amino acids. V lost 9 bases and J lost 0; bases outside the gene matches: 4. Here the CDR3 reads CASSSGPSYEQYF. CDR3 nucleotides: TGTGCCAGTTCTAGCGGGCCCTCCTACGAGCAGTACTTC.

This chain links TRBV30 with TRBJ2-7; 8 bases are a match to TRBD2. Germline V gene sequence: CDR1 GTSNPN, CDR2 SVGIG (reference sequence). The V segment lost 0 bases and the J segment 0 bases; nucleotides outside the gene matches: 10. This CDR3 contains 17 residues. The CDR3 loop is CAWSVRTSGTSSYEQYF. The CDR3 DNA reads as TGTGCCTGGAGTGTACGCACTAGCGGAACGAGCTCCTACGAGCAGTACTTC.

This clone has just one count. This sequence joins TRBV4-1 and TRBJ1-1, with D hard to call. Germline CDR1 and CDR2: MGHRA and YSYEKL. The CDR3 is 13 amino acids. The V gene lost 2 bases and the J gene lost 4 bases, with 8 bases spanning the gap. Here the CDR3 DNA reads TGCGCCAGCAGCCAACACTGGAGCACTGAAGCTTTCTTT. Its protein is CASSQHWSTEAFF.

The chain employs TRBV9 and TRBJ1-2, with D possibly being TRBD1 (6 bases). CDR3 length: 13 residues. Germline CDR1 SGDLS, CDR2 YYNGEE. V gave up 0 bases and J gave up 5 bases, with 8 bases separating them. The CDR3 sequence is CASSVEGTYGYTF. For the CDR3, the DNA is TGTGCCAGCAGCGTAGAAGGGACATATGGCTACACCTTC.

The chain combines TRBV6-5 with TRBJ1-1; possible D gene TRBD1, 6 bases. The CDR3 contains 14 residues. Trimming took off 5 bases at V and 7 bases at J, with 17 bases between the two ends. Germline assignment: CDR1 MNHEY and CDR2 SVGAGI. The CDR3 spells CASSRTAWANEAFF. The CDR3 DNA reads TGTGCCAGCAGTCGGACAGCCTGGGCCAATGAAGCTTTCTTT.

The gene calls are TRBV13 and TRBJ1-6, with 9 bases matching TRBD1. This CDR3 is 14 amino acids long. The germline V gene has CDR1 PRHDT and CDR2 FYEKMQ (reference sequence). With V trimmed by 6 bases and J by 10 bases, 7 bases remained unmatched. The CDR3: CASSEDRGHSPLHF. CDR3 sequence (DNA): TGTGCCAGCAGTGAGGACAGGGGACACTCACCCCTCCACTTT.

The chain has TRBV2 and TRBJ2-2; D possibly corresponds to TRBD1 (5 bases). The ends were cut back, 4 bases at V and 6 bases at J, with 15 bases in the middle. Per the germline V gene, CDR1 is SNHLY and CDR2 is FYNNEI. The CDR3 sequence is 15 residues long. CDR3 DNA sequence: TGTGCCAGCAGTGTTCGCAGGGTATATGCCGGGGAGCTGTTTTTT. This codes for CASSVRRVYAGELFF.

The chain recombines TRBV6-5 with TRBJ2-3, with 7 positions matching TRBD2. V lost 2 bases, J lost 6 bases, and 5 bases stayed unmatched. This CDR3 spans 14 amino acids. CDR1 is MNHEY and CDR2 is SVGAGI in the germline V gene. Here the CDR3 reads CASSYVGGVDTQYF. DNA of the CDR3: TGTGCCAGCAGTTACGTGGGAGGGGTGGATACGCAGTATTTT.

The CDR3, as DNA: TGTGCCAGTAGTCCCCCCATACTCTTCCCTTACAATGAGCAGTTCTTC. Its translation is CASSPPILFPYNEQFF. J is TRBJ2-1 and V is TRBV19, with D unclear. Looked up from germline, CDR1 is LNHDA and CDR2 is SQIVND (reference sequence). The length of the CDR3 is 16 residues. V was pared by 5 bases and J by 4 bases, with 18 bases between. Drawing the rest from reference TRBV19 and TRBJ2-1, the complete variable domain is DGGITQSPKYLFRKEGQNVTLSCEQNLNHDAMYWYRQDPGQGLRLIYYSQIVNDFQKGDIAEGYSVSREKKESFPLTVTSAQKNPTAFYLCASSPPILFPYNEQFFGPGTRLTVL.

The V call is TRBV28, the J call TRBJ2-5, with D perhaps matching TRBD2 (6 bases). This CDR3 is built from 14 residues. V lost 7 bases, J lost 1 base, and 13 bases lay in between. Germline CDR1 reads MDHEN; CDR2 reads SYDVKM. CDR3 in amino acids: CASKSGWFQETQYF. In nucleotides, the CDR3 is TGTGCCAGCAAGAGCGGGTGGTTCCAAGAGACCCAGTACTTC. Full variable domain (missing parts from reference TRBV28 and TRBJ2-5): DVKVTQSSRYLVKRTGEKVFLECVQDMDHENMFWYRQDPGLGLRLIYFSYDVKMKEKGDIPEGYSVSREKKERFSLILESASTNQTSMYLCASKSGWFQETQYFGPGTRLLVL.

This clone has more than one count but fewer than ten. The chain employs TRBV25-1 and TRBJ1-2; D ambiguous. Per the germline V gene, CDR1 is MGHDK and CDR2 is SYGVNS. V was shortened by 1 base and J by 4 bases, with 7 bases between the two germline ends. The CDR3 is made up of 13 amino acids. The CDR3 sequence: CASSEFRGYGYTF. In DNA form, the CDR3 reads TGTGCCAGCAGTGAATTTCGGGGCTATGGCTACACCTTC.

This CDR3 reads CASSLGIMGQNLAKNIQYF. The CDR3 coding sequence is TGCGCCAGCAGCTTGGGCATTATGGGACAGAACTTAGCCAAAAACATTCAGTACTTC. This chain joins TRBV5-1 and TRBJ2-4; 7 bases are shared with TRBD1. The trim removed 0 bases at V and 0 bases at J, leaving 12 bases unmatched. The germline CDR1 and CDR2 sequences are SGHRS and YFSETQ. CDR3 size: 19 residues.

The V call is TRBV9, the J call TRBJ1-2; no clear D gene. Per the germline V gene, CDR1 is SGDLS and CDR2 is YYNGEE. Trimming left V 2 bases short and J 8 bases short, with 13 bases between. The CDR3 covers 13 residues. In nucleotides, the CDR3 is TGTGCCAGCAGCGTTATTGACCTGGAGGGCTACACCTTC. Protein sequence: CASSVIDLEGYTF.

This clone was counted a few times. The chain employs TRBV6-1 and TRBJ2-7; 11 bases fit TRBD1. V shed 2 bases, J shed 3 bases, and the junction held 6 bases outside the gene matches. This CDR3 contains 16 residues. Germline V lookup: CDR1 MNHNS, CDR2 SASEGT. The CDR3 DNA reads TGTGCCAGCAGTGAATGGGGACAGGGGGTGAACTACGAGCAGTACGTC. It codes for CASSEWGQGVNYEQYV.

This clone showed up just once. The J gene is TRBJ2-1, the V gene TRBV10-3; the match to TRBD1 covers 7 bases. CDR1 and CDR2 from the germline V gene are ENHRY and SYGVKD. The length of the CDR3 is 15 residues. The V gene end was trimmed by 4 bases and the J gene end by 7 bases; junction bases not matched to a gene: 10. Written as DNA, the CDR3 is TGTGCCATCAGTGGGCCGGGACAGACAACGAATGAGCAGTTCTTC. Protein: CAISGPGQTTNEQFF.

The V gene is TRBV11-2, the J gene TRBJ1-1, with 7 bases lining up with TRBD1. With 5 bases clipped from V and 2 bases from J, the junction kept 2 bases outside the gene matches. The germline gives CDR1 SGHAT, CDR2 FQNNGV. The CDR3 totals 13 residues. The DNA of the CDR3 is TGTGCCAGCAGCCGACAGGGAAACACTGAAGCTTTCTTT. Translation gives CASSRQGNTEAFF.

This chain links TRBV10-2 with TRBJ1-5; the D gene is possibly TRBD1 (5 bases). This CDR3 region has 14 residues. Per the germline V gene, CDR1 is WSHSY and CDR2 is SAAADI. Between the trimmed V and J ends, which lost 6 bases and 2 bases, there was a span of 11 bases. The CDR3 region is CASRGQGGNQPQHF. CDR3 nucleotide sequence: TGCGCCAGCAGGGGGCAGGGTGGCAATCAGCCCCAGCATTTT.

The DNA for the CDR3 is TGTGCCAGCAGTGAGCGGGGACGGATAAACTATGGCTACACCTTC. Protein product: CASSERGRINYGYTF. The V call is TRBV2, the J call TRBJ1-2, with D possibly being TRBD1 (5 bases). The CDR3 is made up of 15 amino acids. Germline CDR1 SNHLY, CDR2 FYNNEI. V was trimmed by 3 bases and J by 2 bases, leaving 13 bases between them.

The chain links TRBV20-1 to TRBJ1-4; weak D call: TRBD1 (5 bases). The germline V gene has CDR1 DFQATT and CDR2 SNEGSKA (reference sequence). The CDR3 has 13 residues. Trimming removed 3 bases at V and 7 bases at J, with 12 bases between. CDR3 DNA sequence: TGCAGTGCTAGTGTGCCAGGGTTTGAAAAACTGTTTTTT. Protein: CSASVPGFEKLFF.

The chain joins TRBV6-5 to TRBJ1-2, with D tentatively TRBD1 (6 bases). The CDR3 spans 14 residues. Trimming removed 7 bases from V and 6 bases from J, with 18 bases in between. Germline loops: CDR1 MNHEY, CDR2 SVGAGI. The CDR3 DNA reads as TGTGCCAGCAACCAGGGGCCTGAAATCGATGGCTACACCTTC. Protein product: CASNQGPEIDGYTF.

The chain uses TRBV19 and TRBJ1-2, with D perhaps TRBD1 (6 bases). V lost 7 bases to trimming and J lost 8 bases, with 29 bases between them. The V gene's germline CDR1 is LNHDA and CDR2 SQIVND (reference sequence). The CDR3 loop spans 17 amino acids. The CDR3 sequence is CASMKTGSRLIWGGYTF. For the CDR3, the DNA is TGTGCCAGTATGAAGACAGGTTCGCGTCTCATTTGGGGGGGCTACACCTTC.

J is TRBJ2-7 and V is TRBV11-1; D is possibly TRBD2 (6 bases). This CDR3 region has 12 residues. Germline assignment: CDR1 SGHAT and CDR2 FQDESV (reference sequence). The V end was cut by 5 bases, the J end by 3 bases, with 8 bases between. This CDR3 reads CASSGTFYEQYF. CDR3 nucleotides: TGTGCCAGCAGCGGGACTTTCTACGAGCAGTACTTC. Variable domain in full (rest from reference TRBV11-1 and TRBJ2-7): EAEVAQSPRYKITEKSQAVAFWCDPISGHATLYWYRQILGQGPELLVQFQDESVVDDSQLPKDRFSAERLKGVDSTLKIQPAELGDSAMYLCASSGTFYEQYFGPGTRLTVT.

The CDR3 DNA is TGCGCCAGCAGCTCAGACACCGCCTCTGGAAACACCATATATTTT. Residues: CASSSDTASGNTIYF. The chain recombines TRBV5-1 with TRBJ1-3, with unresolved D. CDR3 length: 15 amino acids. Between the trimmed V and J ends, which lost 3 bases and 0 bases, there was a span of 10 bases. Looked up from germline, CDR1 is SGHRS and CDR2 is YFSETQ.